These 30 T cell receptor beta chains came from one sample sequenced in a study of cytomegalovirus exposure and HLA in healthy donors. Clones were sequenced by immunoSEQ multiplex PCR, and TCRdb holds only the in-frame ones, with some missing. The table records some 170,000 clones, roughly nine tenths of them present only once. Specimen: PBMCs. The receptor set was obtained from a woman in her twenties or thirties in good health and CMV-seronegative.

This sequence joins TRBV27 and TRBJ2-5; D possibly uses TRBD1 or TRBD2 (6 bases each). Trimming left V 5 bases short and J 4 bases short, with 17 bases between. CDR1 is MNHEY, CDR2 SMNVEV, per germline (reference sequence). The CDR3 spans 15 residues. CDR3 residues: CASSPPGASPETQYF. CDR3 nucleotide sequence: TGTGCCAGCAGTCCCCCGGGGGCGTCCCCAGAGACCCAGTACTTC.

V usage is TRBV7-9 and J usage is TRBJ1-2, with a weak D call TRBD1 (5 bases). Germline assignment: CDR1 SEHNR and CDR2 FQNEAQ (reference sequence). V gave up 1 base and J gave up 7 bases, with 13 bases separating them. The CDR3 sequence is 14 residues long. The CDR3: CASSLGQILSGYTF. The CDR3 DNA is TGTGCCAGCAGCTTAGGACAGATTTTATCTGGCTACACCTTC. The whole variable domain, remainder taken from reference TRBV7-9 and TRBJ1-2, is DTGVSQNPRHKITKRGQNVTFRCDPISEHNRLYWYRQTLGQGPEFLTYFQNEAQLEKSRLLSDRFSAERPKGSFSTLEIQRTEQGDSAMYLCASSLGQILSGYTFGSGTRLTVV.

The CDR3 DNA reads TGTGCCAGCAGTTTTTGGGGCGGGACTGAAGCTTTCTTT. As protein: CASSFWGGTEAFF. The chain is built from TRBV27 and TRBJ1-1; D is possibly TRBD1 (5 bases). V gave up 3 bases and J gave up 5 bases, with 10 bases separating them. In germline, CDR1 is MNHEY, CDR2 SMNVEV (reference sequence). The CDR3 runs to 13 residues.

The V gene is TRBV6-1, the J gene TRBJ1-2; D unresolved. The V and J ends lost 1 base and 0 bases respectively, with 12 bases between them. The V gene's germline CDR1 is MNHNS and CDR2 SASEGT. The CDR3 is 16 residues long. Here the CDR3 DNA reads TGTGCCAGCAGTGAAGTATCCCGGGGAACTAACTATGGCTACACCTTC. This codes for CASSEVSRGTNYGYTF.

The chain couples TRBV5-1 to TRBJ2-5; TRBD1 might be the D (5 bases). Per germline, CDR1 SGHRS and CDR2 YFSETQ. V dropped 3 bases and J dropped 5 bases, with 8 bases sitting between them. There are 12 residues in the CDR3. The CDR3: CASSSNRETQYF. As DNA, the CDR3 is TGCGCCAGCAGCTCCAACAGGGAGACCCAGTACTTC.

CDR3 bases: TGTGCCAGCAGCCCCACCGTAGGGGCGGACTATGGCTACACCTTC. Its translation: CASSPTVGADYGYTF. The rearrangement uses TRBV13 and TRBJ1-2; D may be TRBD1 (5 bases). Germline-derived CDR1 and CDR2 are PRHDT and FYEKMQ (reference sequence). The CDR3 totals 15 residues. V gave up 5 bases and J gave up 3 bases, with 16 bases separating them.

This clone was counted a single time. The chain combines TRBV7-8 with TRBJ2-2; D may correspond to TRBD1 or TRBD2 (9 bases each). CDR1 SGHVS and CDR2 FQNEAQ come from the germline V gene. V lost 5 bases to trimming and J lost 5 bases, with 24 bases between them. CDR3 length: 18 amino acids. The CDR3 region has the DNA TGTGCCAGCAGCGAGGGACAGGGTGGTCTAGCGGGGACCGGGGAGCTGTTTTTT. Translated, it gives CASSEGQGGLAGTGELFF. Based on the CDR3 plus reference TRBV7-8 and TRBJ2-2, the full variable domain is GAGVSQSPRYKVAKRGQDVALRCDPISGHVSLFWYQQALGQGPEFLTYFQNEAQLDKSGLPSDRFFAERPEGSVSTLKIQRTQQEDSAVYLCASSEGQGGLAGTGELFFGEGSRLTVL.

The rearrangement uses TRBV19 and TRBJ2-1; 14 nucleotides match TRBD2. Germline V CDR1 and CDR2: LNHDA, SQIVND (reference sequence). J was trimmed by 5 bases and V by 2 bases; bases with no gene match: 2. The CDR3 consists of 16 residues. This CDR3 reads CASSILGLAGDNEQFF. CDR3 DNA: TGTGCCAGTAGTATACTGGGACTAGCGGGAGACAATGAGCAGTTCTTC.

This sequence joins TRBV28 and TRBJ2-3, with unresolved D. V was shortened by 4 bases and J by 5 bases, with 16 bases between the two germline ends. The length of the CDR3 is 15 residues. Germline lookup yields CDR1 MDHEN and CDR2 SYDVKM. The chain's CDR3 is CASSSDTALQDTQYF. DNA for the CDR3: TGTGCCAGCAGTTCTGACACTGCTCTCCAAGATACGCAGTATTTT.

The chain joins TRBV6-5 to TRBJ2-1; possible D gene TRBD1, 5 bases. V lost 6 bases, J lost 2 bases, and 14 bases lay in between. The CDR3 has 15 residues. Per germline, CDR1 MNHEY and CDR2 SVGAGI. As DNA, the CDR3 is TGTGCCAGCAGGGCCACAGGCCCTACCTACAATGAGCAGTTCTTC. It yields the protein CASRATGPTYNEQFF.

CDR3 protein: CASSLGGVYEQYF. The CDR3 coding sequence is TGCGCCAGCAGCTTAGGAGGGGTCTACGAGCAGTACTTC. This chain uses TRBV5-1 with TRBJ2-7; perhaps TRBD2 as D (6 bases). CDR1 is SGHRS, CDR2 YFSETQ, per germline. CDR3 size: 13 residues. Trimming stripped 2 bases from V and 3 bases from J, with 9 bases between.

The V and J genes are TRBV27 and TRBJ2-3; D gene unclear. Trimming cost V 1 base and J 2 bases, with 16 bases left between them. This CDR3 is 17 amino acids long. Germline V gene sequence: CDR1 MNHEY, CDR2 SMNVEV (reference sequence). CDR3 protein: CASSLLGSVGTTDTQYF. DNA of the CDR3: TGTGCCAGCAGTTTATTAGGCTCTGTCGGAACCACAGATACGCAGTATTTT.

This clone came up once. This sequence joins TRBV29-1 and TRBJ2-1; 11 bases are shared with TRBD2. Germline V gene data show CDR1 as SQVTM and CDR2 as ANQGSEA. Germline trimming cut 1 base from V and 0 bases from J; bases unmatched to any gene: 8. The CDR3 is made up of 18 amino acids. Here the CDR3 reads CSVEGGSGRASSYNEQFF. The CDR3 DNA follows: TGCAGCGTTGAAGGCGGTAGCGGGAGGGCCAGCTCCTACAATGAGCAGTTCTTC.

The chain uses TRBV2 and TRBJ2-2; 9 bases agree with TRBD1. Germline V gene lookup returns CDR1 SNHLY and CDR2 FYNNEI. The CDR3 extends over 14 amino acids. Unmatched junction bases numbered 6, after V lost 10 bases and J lost 3 bases. The CDR3 loop is CATKTGGHTGELFF. DNA of the CDR3: TGTGCCACGAAGACAGGGGGGCACACCGGGGAGCTGTTTTTT.

The V gene is TRBV15, the J gene TRBJ1-4; no firm D call. V was cut by 1 base and J by 5 bases, with 14 bases left in between. The CDR3 consists of 16 residues. Germline values: CDR1 LNHNV, CDR2 YYDKDF (reference sequence). CDR3 protein: CATSRVLTGLNEKLFF. The CDR3 coding sequence is TGTGCCACCAGCAGAGTCCTCACGGGGTTGAATGAAAAACTGTTTTTT.

The genes are TRBV6-5 and TRBJ2-3, with D perhaps being TRBD1 or TRBD2 (6 bases each). CDR3 length equals 14 residues. Looked up from germline, CDR1 is MNHEY and CDR2 is SVGAGI. V lost 3 bases and J 3 bases, leaving 10 bases between the germline ends. This chain's CDR3 is CASSYSGATDTQYF. The CDR3 DNA reads TGTGCCAGCAGTTATTCGGGGGCAACAGATACGCAGTATTTT.

The rearrangement uses TRBV19 and TRBJ2-2, with 7 bases matching TRBD1. CDR3 size: 16 residues. Germline-derived CDR1 and CDR2 are LNHDA and SQIVND (reference sequence). The ends lost 5 bases at V and 8 bases at J; junction bases unmatched: 14. The CDR3 region is CASSYLPGQPPGELFF. The DNA for the CDR3 is TGTGCCAGTAGTTATCTCCCGGGACAGCCACCGGGGGAGCTGTTTTTT.

The rearrangement links TRBV6-1 to TRBJ1-5, with TRBD1 identical over 9 bases. Germline V gene data show CDR1 as MNHNS and CDR2 as SASEGT. This CDR3 region has 14 residues. Germline trimming cut 4 bases from V and 4 bases from J; bases unmatched to any gene: 2. The CDR3 DNA reads as TGTGCCAGCAGTGCACAGGGGGCGAATCAGCCCCAGCATTTT. Protein product: CASSAQGANQPQHF.

The chain uses TRBV7-3 and TRBJ2-3; D unresolved. The V end lost 0 bases, the J end lost 3 bases, and 7 bases lay between the germline ends. This CDR3 is 14 amino acids long. The germline gives CDR1 SGHTA, CDR2 FQGTGA. The CDR3 reads CASSLTGMTDTQYF. CDR3 DNA sequence: TGTGCCAGCAGCTTAACAGGGATGACAGATACGCAGTATTTT. Together with reference TRBV7-3 and TRBJ2-3, the CDR3 gives the full variable domain: GAGVSQTPSNKVTEKGKYVELRCDPISGHTALYWYRQSLGQGPEFLIYFQGTGAADDSGLPNDRFFAVRPEGSVSTLKIQRTERGDSAVYLCASSLTGMTDTQYFGPGTRLTVL.

The V and J genes are TRBV28 and TRBJ2-3; TRBD1 aligns across 8 bases. Germline CDR1 is MDHEN and CDR2 is SYDVKM. V was clipped by 6 bases and J by 1 base; unmatched bases: 3. The CDR3 loop spans 14 amino acids. CDR3 loop: CASRDRAGTDTQYF. CDR3 DNA sequence: TGTGCCAGCAGGGACAGGGCGGGCACAGATACGCAGTATTTT.

The chain employs TRBV19 and TRBJ2-7, with D hard to call. CDR1 and CDR2 (germline): LNHDA, SQIVND (reference sequence). With 3 bases removed from V and 7 bases from J, the gap between germline ends came to 16 bases. The CDR3 contains 14 residues. CDR3 protein: CASSIGGMMREQYF. CDR3 nucleotide sequence: TGTGCCAGTAGTATCGGTGGGATGATGCGGGAGCAGTACTTC.

The V call is TRBV2, the J call TRBJ2-1, with TRBD2 matching 9 bases. This CDR3 has 13 residues. V trimming: 1 base; J trimming: 15 bases; junction bases outside the gene matches: 7. Germline CDR1 and CDR2: SNHLY and FYNNEI. CDR3 sequence (DNA): TGTGCCAGCAGTGAAGTGCGGCGGGAGGGCCTGTTCTTC. Its translation: CASSEVRREGLFF.

The DNA for the CDR3 is TGTGCCAGCAGCCAAAGAACAGGGACGAACACCGGGGAGCTGTTTTTT. It yields the protein CASSQRTGTNTGELFF. J is TRBJ2-2 and V is TRBV4-2, with D perhaps TRBD1 (6 bases). V was shortened by 2 bases and J by 0 bases, with 10 bases between the two germline ends. The length of the CDR3 is 16 residues. Looked up from germline, CDR1 is LGHNA and CDR2 is YNFKEQ.

This chain connects TRBV4-3 to TRBJ1-5; a possible D gene is TRBD1 (5 bases). CDR1 LGHNA and CDR2 YSLEER come from the germline V gene. The CDR3 runs 15 residues. Trimming pared 0 bases from V and 7 bases from J, leaving 13 bases between. CDR3: CASSQDPAGRQPQHF. The CDR3 DNA is TGCGCCAGCAGCCAAGATCCAGCAGGGCGGCAGCCCCAGCATTTT.

This clone was recorded only once. J is TRBJ1-2 and V is TRBV19, with D perhaps TRBD1 (5 bases). The CDR3 is 16 residues long. Trimming removed 6 bases at V and 2 bases at J, with 19 bases between. CDR1 and CDR2 from the germline V gene are LNHDA and SQIVND (reference sequence). The CDR3 nucleotides read TGTGCCAGTAGGCTCCTGAGACAGAAAATAAACTATGGCTACACCTTC. It codes for CASRLLRQKINYGYTF.

Only one count was recorded for this clone. The chain employs TRBV4-2 and TRBJ1-2; D not certain. The length of the CDR3 is 12 residues. Germline assignment: CDR1 LGHNA and CDR2 YNFKEQ. Trimming removed 1 base at V and 0 bases at J, with 0 bases between. The CDR3 DNA follows: TGTGCCAGCAGCCAAGCTAACTATGGCTACACCTTC. Amino acid sequence: CASSQANYGYTF.

The chain is built from TRBV16 and TRBJ1-6; D remains ambiguous. V was pared by 1 base and J by 6 bases, with 7 bases between. Germline CDR1 KGHSY, CDR2 FQNENV. The CDR3 runs 14 residues. The CDR3 DNA follows: TGTGCCAGCAGCCAATTAGTCGTTAATTCACCCCTCCACTTT. This codes for CASSQLVVNSPLHF. The complete variable domain, with remaining parts taken from reference TRBV16 and TRBJ1-6, reads GEEVAQTPKHLVRGEGQKAKLYCAPIKGHSYVFWYQQVLKNEFKFLISFQNENVFDETGMPKERFSAKCLPNSPCSLEIQATKLEDSAVYFCASSQLVVNSPLHFGNGTRLTVT.

In this sample, this clone turned up once. This rearrangement joins TRBV6-5 to TRBJ1-2, with no clear D. The CDR3 is 13 amino acids. Deletions cut 6 bases from V and 7 bases from J, with 15 bases between. Germline CDR1 and CDR2: MNHEY and SVGAGI. This chain's CDR3 is CASRRDTSAGYTF. The CDR3 DNA follows: TGTGCCAGCAGAAGAGACACCTCGGCTGGCTACACCTTC.

The V gene is TRBV7-8, the J gene TRBJ2-5; D call uncertain. CDR1 is SGHVS and CDR2 is FQNEAQ in the germline V gene. The CDR3 spans 14 residues. Trimming cost V 2 bases and J 1 base, with 8 bases left between them. Written as DNA, the CDR3 is TGTGCCAGCAGCTTACTAGGGCGCCAAGAGACCCAGTACTTC. Translating it yields CASSLLGRQETQYF.

V is TRBV5-4 and J is TRBJ2-1; D might be TRBD2 (6 bases). The CDR3 is 15 amino acids. Trimming removed 4 bases from V and 4 bases from J, with 15 bases in between. CDR1 and CDR2 (germline): SGHNT, YYREEE (reference sequence). The CDR3 region has the DNA TGTGCCAGCAGCCGTTATAGCGGCGGGTACAATGAGCAGTTCTTC. This sequence encodes CASSRYSGGYNEQFF.